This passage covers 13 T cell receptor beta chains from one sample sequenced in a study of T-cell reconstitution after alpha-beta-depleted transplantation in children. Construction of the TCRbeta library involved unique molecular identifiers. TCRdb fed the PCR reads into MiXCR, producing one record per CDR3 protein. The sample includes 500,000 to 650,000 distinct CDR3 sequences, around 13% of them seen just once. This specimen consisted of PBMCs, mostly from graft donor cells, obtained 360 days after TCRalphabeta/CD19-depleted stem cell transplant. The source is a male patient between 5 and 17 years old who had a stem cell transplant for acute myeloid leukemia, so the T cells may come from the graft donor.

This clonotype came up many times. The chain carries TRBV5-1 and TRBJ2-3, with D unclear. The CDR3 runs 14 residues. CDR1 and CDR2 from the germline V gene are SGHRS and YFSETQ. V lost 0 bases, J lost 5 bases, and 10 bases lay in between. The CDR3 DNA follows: TGCGCCAGCAGCTTGGCGGGCTATGGAGATACGCAGTATTTT. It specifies CASSLAGYGDTQYF.

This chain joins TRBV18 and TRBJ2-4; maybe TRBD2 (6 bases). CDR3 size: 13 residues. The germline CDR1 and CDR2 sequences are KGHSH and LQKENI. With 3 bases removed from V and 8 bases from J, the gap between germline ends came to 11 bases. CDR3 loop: CASSPSGGDIQYF. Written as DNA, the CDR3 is TGTGCCAGCTCACCGTCCGGAGGGGACATTCAGTACTTC. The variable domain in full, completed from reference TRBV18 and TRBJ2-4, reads NAGVMQNPRHLVRRRGQEARLRCSPMKGHSHVYWYRQLPEEGLKFMVYLQKENIIDESGMPKERFSAEFPKEGPSILRIQQVVRGDSAAYFCASSPSGGDIQYFGAGTRLSVL.

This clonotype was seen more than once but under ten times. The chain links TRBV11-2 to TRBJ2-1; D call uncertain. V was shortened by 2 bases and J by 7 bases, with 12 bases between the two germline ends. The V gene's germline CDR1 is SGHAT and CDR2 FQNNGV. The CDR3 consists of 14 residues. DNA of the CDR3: TGTGCCAGCAGCTTATTCGTCCGCGATAATGAGCAGTTCTTC. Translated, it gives CASSLFVRDNEQFF.

The CDR3 here is CASSADGYEQYF. The CDR3 DNA reads as TGTGCCAGCAGCGCAGACGGCTACGAGCAGTACTTC. The chain recombines TRBV13 with TRBJ2-7; D remains ambiguous. The V gene lost 5 bases and the J gene lost 3 bases, with 8 bases spanning the gap. The CDR3 has 12 amino acids. Per the germline V gene, CDR1 is PRHDT and CDR2 is FYEKMQ (reference sequence).

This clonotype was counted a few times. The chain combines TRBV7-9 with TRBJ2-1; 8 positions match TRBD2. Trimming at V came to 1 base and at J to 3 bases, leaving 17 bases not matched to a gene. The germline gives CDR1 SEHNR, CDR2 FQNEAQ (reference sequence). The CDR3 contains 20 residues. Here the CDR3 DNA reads TGTGCCAGCAGCTTAGTTGCCCGAGTCGTAGCGGGAAGGAGCTACAATGAGCAGTTCTTC. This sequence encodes CASSLVARVVAGRSYNEQFF.

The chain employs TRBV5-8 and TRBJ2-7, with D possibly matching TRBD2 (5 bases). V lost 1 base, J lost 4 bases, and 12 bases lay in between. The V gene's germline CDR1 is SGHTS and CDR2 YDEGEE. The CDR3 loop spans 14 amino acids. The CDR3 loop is CASSLPGVRYEQYF. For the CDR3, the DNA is TGTGCCAGCAGCTTGCCCGGGGTTCGGTACGAGCAGTACTTC.

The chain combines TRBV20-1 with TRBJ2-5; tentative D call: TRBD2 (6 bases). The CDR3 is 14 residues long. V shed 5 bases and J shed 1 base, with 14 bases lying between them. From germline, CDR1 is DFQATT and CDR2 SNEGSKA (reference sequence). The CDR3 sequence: CSARKAGFQETQYF. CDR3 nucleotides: TGCAGTGCTCGTAAAGCGGGTTTCCAAGAGACCCAGTACTTC.

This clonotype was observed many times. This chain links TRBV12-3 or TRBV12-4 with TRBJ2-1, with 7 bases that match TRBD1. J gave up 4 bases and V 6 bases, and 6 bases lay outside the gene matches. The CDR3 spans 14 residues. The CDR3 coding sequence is TGTGCCAGCAGGCCTAACAGGGGATACAATGAGCAGTTCTTC. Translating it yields CASRPNRGYNEQFF.

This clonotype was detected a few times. The CDR3 region has the DNA TGCAGCGTTGGGCGACCTGAAGCTTTCTTT. It is translated as CSVGRPEAFF. The V and J genes are TRBV29-1 and TRBJ1-1; no clear D gene. Germline values: CDR1 SQVTM, CDR2 ANQGSEA. The V end was cut by 4 bases, the J end by 6 bases, with 6 bases between. This CDR3 spans 10 amino acids.

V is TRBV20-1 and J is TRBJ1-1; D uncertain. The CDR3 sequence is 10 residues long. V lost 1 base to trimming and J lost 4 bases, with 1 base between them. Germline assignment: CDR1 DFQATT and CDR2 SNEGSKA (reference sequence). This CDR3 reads CSARATEAFF. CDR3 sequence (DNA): TGCAGTGCTAGAGCCACTGAAGCTTTCTTT.

DNA for the CDR3: TGCAGCGTACGGGACTACTCGGAGACCCAGTACTTC. It specifies CSVRDYSETQYF. The gene calls are TRBV29-1 and TRBJ2-5; TRBD2 matches 7 bases. This CDR3 has 12 amino acids. The germline V gene encodes CDR1 SQVTM and CDR2 ANQGSEA. V lost 6 bases, J lost 5 bases, and 6 bases stayed unmatched.

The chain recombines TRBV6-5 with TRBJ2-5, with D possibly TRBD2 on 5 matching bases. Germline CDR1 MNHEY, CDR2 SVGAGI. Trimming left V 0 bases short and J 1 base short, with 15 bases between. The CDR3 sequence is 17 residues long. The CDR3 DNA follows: TGTGCCAGCAGTTACTCGGTTCACACCACTAGCCAAGAGACCCAGTACTTC. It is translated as CASSYSVHTTSQETQYF.

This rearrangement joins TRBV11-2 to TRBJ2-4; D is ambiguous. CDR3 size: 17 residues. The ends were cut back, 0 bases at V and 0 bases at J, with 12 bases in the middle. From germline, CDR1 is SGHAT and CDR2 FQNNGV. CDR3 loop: CASSLDPRLGAKNIQYF. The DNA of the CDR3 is TGTGCCAGCAGCTTAGACCCTCGACTGGGAGCCAAAAACATTCAGTACTTC. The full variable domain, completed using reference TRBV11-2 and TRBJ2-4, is EAGVAQSPRYKIIEKRQSVAFWCNPISGHATLYWYQQILGQGPKLLIQFQNNGVVDDSQLPKDRFSAERLKGVDSTLKIQPAKLEDSAVYLCASSLDPRLGAKNIQYFGAGTRLSVL.